The entry that follows covers one T cell receptor beta chain sequence. This entry belongs to a study of blood T cell repertoires in COVID-19. Sequenced by immunoSEQ multiplex PCR; TCRdb stores in-frame clones only, minus some. The sample includes approximately 300,000 clones, approximately 91% seen only once; the top ten take 3.9%. Individuals drawn from approximately 26 US areas were roughly 18 to 95 years old. Each participant's cohort was designated according to participant-reported clinical history. The CDR3 contains 17 residues. Per the germline V gene, CDR1 is SGHRS and CDR2 is YFSETQ. V shed 4 bases, J shed 4 bases, and the junction held 12 bases outside the gene matches.

The rearrangement joins TRBV5-1 to TRBJ2-3, with TRBD2 matching 10 bases. Input material: PBMCs or T cells enriched from blood (not recorded which). This receptor was taken from a young woman who had been exposed to COVID-19. In nucleotides, the CDR3 is TGCGCCAGCAGCCCGTTGGGTGAGCGGGGGGGCCCAGATACGCAGTATTTT. It encodes CASSPLGERGGPDTQYF.